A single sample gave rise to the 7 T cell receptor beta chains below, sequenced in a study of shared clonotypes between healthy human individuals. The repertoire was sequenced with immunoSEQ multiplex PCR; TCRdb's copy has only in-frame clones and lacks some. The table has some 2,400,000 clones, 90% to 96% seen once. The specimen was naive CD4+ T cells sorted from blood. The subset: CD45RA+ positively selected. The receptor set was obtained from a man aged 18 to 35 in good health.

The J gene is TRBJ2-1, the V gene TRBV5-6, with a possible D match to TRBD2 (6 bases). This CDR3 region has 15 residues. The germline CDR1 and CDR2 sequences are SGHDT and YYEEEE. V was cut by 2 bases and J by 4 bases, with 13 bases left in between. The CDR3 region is CASSLSWREYNEQFF. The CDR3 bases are TGTGCCAGCAGCTTATCTTGGCGGGAATACAATGAGCAGTTCTTC.

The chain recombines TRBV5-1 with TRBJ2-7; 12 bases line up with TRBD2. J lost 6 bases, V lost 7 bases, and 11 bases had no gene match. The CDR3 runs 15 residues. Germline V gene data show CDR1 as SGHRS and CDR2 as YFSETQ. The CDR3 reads CASAASGGGQPEQYF. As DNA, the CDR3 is TGCGCCAGCGCGGCTAGCGGGGGGGGCCAACCCGAGCAGTACTTC.

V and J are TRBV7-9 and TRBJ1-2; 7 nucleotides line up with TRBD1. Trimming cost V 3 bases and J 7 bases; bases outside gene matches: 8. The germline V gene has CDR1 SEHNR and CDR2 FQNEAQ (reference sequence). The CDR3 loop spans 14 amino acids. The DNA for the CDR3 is TGTGCCAGCAGCTTCCCGACAGGGTTGAGTGGCTACACCTTC. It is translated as CASSFPTGLSGYTF. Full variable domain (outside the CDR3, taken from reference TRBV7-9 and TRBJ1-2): DTGVSQNPRHKITKRGQNVTFRCDPISEHNRLYWYRQTLGQGPEFLTYFQNEAQLEKSRLLSDRFSAERPKGSFSTLEIQRTEQGDSAMYLCASSFPTGLSGYTFGSGTRLTVV.

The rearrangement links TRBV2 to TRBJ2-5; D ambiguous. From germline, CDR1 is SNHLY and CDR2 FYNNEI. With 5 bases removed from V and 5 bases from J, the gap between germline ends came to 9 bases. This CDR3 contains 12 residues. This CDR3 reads CASSPLPETQYF. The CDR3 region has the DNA TGTGCCAGCAGTCCTTTACCGGAGACCCAGTACTTC.

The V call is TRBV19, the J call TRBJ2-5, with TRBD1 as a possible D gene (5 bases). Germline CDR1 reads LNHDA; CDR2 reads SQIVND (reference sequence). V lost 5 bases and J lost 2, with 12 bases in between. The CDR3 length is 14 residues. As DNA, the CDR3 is TGTGCCAGTAGTCCAAGACAGTTACAAGAGACCCAGTACTTC. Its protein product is CASSPRQLQETQYF.

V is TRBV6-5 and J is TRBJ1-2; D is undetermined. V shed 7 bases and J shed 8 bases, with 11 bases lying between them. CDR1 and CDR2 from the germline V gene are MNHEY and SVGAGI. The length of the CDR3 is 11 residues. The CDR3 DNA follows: TGTGCCAGCATAAATGGTGACGGCTACACCTTC. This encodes CASINGDGYTF.

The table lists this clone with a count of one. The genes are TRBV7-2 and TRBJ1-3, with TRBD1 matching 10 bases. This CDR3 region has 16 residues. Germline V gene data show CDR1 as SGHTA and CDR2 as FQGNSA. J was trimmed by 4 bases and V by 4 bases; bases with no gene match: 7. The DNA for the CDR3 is TGTGCCAGCAGCTCCCGCGGGACAGGGGCCGGAAACACCATATATTTT. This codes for CASSSRGTGAGNTIYF.